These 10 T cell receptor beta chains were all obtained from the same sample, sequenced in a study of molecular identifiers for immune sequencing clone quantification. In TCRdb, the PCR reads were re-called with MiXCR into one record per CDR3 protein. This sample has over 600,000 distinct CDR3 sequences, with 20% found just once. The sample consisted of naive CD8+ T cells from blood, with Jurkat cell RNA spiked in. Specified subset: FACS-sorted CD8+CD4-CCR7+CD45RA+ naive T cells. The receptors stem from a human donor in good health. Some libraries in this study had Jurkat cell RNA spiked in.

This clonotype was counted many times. The CDR3 sequence is CASSLAWGQGTETQYF. In DNA, the CDR3 is TGTGCCAGCAGCTTGGCCTGGGGACAGGGGACGGAGACCCAGTACTTC. V usage is TRBV5-5 and J usage is TRBJ2-5, with 10 bases aligning to TRBD1. There are 16 residues in the CDR3. The J segment lost 5 bases and the V segment lost 0 bases, leaving 7 bases of the junction unmatched. Germline V gives CDR1 SGHKS, CDR2 YYEKEE (reference sequence).

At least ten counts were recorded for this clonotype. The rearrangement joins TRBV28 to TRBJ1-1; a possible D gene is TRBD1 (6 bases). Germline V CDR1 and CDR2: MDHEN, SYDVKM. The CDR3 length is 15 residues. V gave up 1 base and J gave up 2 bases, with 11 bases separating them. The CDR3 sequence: CASSLLGQPNTEAFF. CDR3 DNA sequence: TGTGCCAGCAGTTTATTAGGACAGCCCAACACTGAAGCTTTCTTT.

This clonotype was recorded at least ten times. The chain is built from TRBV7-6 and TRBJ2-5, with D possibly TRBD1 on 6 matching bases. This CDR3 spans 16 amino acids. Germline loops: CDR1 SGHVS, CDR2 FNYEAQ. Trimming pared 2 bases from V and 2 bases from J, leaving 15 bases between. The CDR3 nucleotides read TGTGCCAGCAGCTTAATGGGGGCTGTGGGGCAAGAGACCCAGTACTTC. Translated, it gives CASSLMGAVGQETQYF.

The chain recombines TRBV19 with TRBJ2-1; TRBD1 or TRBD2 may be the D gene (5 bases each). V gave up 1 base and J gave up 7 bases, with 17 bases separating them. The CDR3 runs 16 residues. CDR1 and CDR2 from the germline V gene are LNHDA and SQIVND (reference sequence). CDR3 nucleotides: TGTGCCAGTAGTATAGGGGTCGGGGCGTCGTTTAATGAGCAGTTCTTC. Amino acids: CASSIGVGASFNEQFF.

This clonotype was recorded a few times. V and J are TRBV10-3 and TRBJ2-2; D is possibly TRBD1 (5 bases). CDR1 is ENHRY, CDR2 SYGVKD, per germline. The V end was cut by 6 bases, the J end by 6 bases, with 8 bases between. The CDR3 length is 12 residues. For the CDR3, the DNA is TGTGCCATCAGCCAGGGCTCCGGGGAGCTGTTTTTT. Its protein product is CAISQGSGELFF.

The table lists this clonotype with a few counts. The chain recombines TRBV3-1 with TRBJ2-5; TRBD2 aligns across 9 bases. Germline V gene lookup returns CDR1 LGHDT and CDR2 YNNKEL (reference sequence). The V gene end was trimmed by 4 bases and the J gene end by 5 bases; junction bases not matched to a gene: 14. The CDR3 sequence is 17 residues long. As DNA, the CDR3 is TGTGCCAGCAGCCCCGGACTAGCGCGGGGGCGTCGGGAGACCCAGTACTTC. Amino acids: CASSPGLARGRRETQYF.

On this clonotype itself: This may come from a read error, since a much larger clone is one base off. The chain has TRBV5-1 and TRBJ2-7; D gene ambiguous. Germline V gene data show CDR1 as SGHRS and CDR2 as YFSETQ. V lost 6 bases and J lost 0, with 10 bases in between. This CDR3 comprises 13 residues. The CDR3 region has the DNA TGCGCCAGCACGGTCGGTGCCTCCTACGAGCAGTACTTC. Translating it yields CASTVGASYEQYF.

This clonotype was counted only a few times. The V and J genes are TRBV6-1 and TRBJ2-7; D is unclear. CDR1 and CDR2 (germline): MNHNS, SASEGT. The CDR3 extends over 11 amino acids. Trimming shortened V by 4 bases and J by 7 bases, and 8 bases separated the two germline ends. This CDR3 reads CASSARPEQYF. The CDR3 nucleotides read TGTGCCAGCAGTGCCCGACCTGAGCAGTACTTC.

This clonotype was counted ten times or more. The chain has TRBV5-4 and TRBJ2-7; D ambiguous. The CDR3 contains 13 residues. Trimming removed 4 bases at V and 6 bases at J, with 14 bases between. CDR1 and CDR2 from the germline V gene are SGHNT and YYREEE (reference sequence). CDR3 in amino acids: CASSIDAGPEQYF. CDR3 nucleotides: TGTGCCAGCAGCATCGATGCAGGTCCCGAGCAGTACTTC.

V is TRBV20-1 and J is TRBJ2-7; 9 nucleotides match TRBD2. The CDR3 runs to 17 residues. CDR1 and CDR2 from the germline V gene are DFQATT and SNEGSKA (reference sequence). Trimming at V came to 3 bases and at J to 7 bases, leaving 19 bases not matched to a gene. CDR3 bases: TGCAGTGCTAGTTATGGTAGCGGGGGCCGGGATCCTCGAGAGCAGTACTTC. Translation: CSASYGSGGRDPREQYF.